This TCR beta chain was profiled in a study of T cell responses to AZD1222 COVID-19 vaccine. Study details: Second-dose intervals of approximately 4 or approximately 12 weeks were pooled.

The study, taken as a whole, reports: At 160-218 and 743-854, vaccine-associated CD4 TCRs were dominant, and they spanned spike. Unmutated regions of variants are reportedly targeted by nearly half of spike-specific TCRs. Repertoire collection took place solely once the T cell response had peaked.

This table comes from immunoSEQ multiplex PCR, and its TCRdb copy is limited to in-frame clones, with some not included. Of under 75,000 clones in the sample, 85% were seen once. The table lists this clone with a few counts. The antigen remains unidentified. This clonotype originated in an adult in good health. The input for sequencing was peripheral blood, taken on day 0 of AZD1222 vaccination.

The CDR3 is CASRTALGGQFF. Written as DNA, the CDR3 is TGTGCCAGCCGGACGGCTCTTGGGGGGCAGTTCTTC. The chain recombines TRBV2 with TRBJ2-1; D may be TRBD1 or TRBD2 (5 bases each). The CDR3 sequence is 12 residues long. V was pared by 8 bases and J by 12 bases, with 17 bases between. Looked up from germline, CDR1 is SNHLY and CDR2 is FYNNEI.